This entry lists 2 T cell receptor delta chains sequenced from one sample in a study of γδ T cells in repeated Plasmodium falciparum infection. TCRdb redid clone calling on the multiplex PCR reads using CATT. The sample holds 45,000 to 60,000 delta-chain clones, about 2% seen once. Flow sorting of PBMC yielded separate Vgamma9/Vdelta2+ and Vdelta2-negative gammadelta T cell populations for bulk repertoire analysis. The sequenced sample consisted of gamma-delta T cells from blood. These receptors came from a pool of human donors (malaria-infected and uninfected, not separated).

This clone was counted a few times. This likely stems from a read error, as it lies one base from a far larger clone. The sample carries other DNA sequences with the same CDR3. The chain uses TRDV2 and TRDJ1, with 9 nucleotides matching TRDD3. The J gene, missing from TCRdb, was assigned here through DNA to germline matching. CDR3 length: 21 amino acids. Germline CDR1 reads GEAIGNYY; CDR2 reads EKD. V was pared by 1 base and J by 2 bases, with 22 bases of the junction left unmatched. The CDR3 loop is CACDTLVPTIVLGDHTDKLIF. The CDR3 nucleotides are TGTGCCTGTGACACTCTTGTTCCTACTATCGTACTGGGGGACCATACCGATAAACTCATCTTT.

In its sample, this clone was seen a few times. TCRdb lists the protein of a much larger clone for this DNA, which differs at residue 3, so this is likely a read error; the protein given here is translated from the DNA itself. V is TRDV3 and J is TRDJ1; no definite D call. No J segment appears in TCRdb, so it was assigned here by matching the sequence to germline. Germline V CDR1 and CDR2: TVYSNPD, GDNSRS (reference sequence). The CDR3 extends over 12 amino acids. The V end was cut by 4 bases, the J end by 0 bases, with 9 bases between. The CDR3 loop is CASAPNTDKLIF. The CDR3 DNA reads TGTGCCTCCGCCCCCAACACCGATAAACTCATCTTT. Full variable domain (outside the CDR3, taken from reference TRDV3 and TRDJ1): CDKVTQSSPDQTVASGSEVVLLCTYDTVYSNPDLFWYRIRPDYSFQFVFYGDNSRSEGADFTQGRFSVKHILTQKAFHLVISPVRTEDSATYYCASAPNTDKLIFGKGTRVTVEP.